The entry below gives a single T cell receptor (beta chain) sequence along with its context. The data belong to a study of shared clonotypes between healthy human individuals. The authors ran unsorted PBMC replicate PCRs on around 270 ng DNA, approximately 31,000 T cell genomes. Original data processing: Without quality scores, immunoSEQ junctional reads could not be filtered like full-length reads. Produced via immunoSEQ multiplex PCR; TCRdb's table is partial and in-frame only. V and J calls and clone size are given by that table; D and trimming were obtained from the DNA. The sample consists of around 450,000 clones, about 76% of them appearing once. The CDR3 consists of 14 residues. The germline V gene encodes CDR1 SGHDN and CDR2 FVKESK. The ends were cut back, 0 bases at V and 4 bases at J, with 4 bases in the middle.

J is TRBJ2-6 and V is TRBV14; no firm D call. This TCR derives from a woman aged 40 to 50 in good health. Some clones in this sample may be carry-over from other donors' samples. Sequenced sample: PBMCs. In DNA form, the CDR3 reads TGTGCCAGCAGCCAAGACCTGGGGGCCAACGTCCTGACTTTC. Its protein is CASSQDLGANVLTF.